This T cell receptor (beta chain) comes out of a study of CD8+CD57+ T cells in acquired aplastic anemia. Overall study results and limits: There were over 25 CD8+ CDR3 sequences that occurred in both patients and controls.

Using genomic DNA as the template, TCR beta VDJ and CDR3 profiling was carried out. In TCRdb, the reads were re-called with MiXCR into one record per CDR3 protein. Of about 160,000 distinct CDR3 sequences listed, around 50% are singletons. This clonotype was counted many times. What it recognizes is unknown. CDR1 is SNHLY and CDR2 is FYNNEI in the germline V gene. Between the trimmed V and J ends, which lost 4 bases and 7 bases, there was a span of 10 bases. This CDR3 has 12 residues. Patients who underwent sequencing had shown CD8+CD57+ cell expansion by flow cytometry. The chain links TRBV2 to TRBJ1-1, with no clear D. The sequenced material came from sorted CD4+, CD8+, or CD8+CD57+ T cells (not recorded which) from PBMCs. This TCR came from a human donor with aplastic anemia. The CDR3 DNA sequence: TGTGCCAGCAGTGGTGCTAGTGGTGAAGCTTTCTTT. Translating gives CASSGASGEAFF.